The entry below describes one TCR beta chain. What it recognizes is unknown. This sample was taken from a study of radiotherapy plus CTLA-4 blockade in lung cancer. Study as a whole: Objective responses arose in roughly 18% of patients, and around 30% experienced disease control. Study-level points and caveats: Once radiotherapy plus ipilimumab had been given, TCR clones derived from tumor expanded in blood.

Sequencing used immunoSEQ multiplex PCR; TCRdb keeps in-frame clones, though not all of them. The sample carries approximately 28,000 clones, less than 85% recorded once. Germline assignment: CDR1 KGHSH and CDR2 LQKENI. The CDR3 contains 15 residues. V dropped 4 bases and J dropped 6; count of bases not matched to a gene: 6. This sequence was found in a human donor with non-small cell lung cancer who had stable disease on radiotherapy plus ipilimumab. The material was peripheral blood, obtained from a patient treated with radiotherapy plus ipilimumab. The V and J genes are TRBV18 and TRBJ1-6; 7 positions match TRBD1. The CDR3 DNA reads as TGTGCCAGCTCACGGGACAGCTTAGGTAATTCACCCCTCCACTTT. This gives the protein CASSRDSLGNSPLHF.